This T cell receptor (beta chain) was recovered during a study of cytomegalovirus exposure and HLA in healthy donors. The PCR used 60 Vbeta and 13 Jbeta primers. Assay used: immunoSEQ multiplex PCR; TCRdb lists only in-frame clones, some missing. The sample holds approximately 200,000 clones. In the case of this clone: What it binds is not known.

The germline V gene has CDR1 SEHNR and CDR2 FQNEAQ (reference sequence). After removal of 5 bases from V and 7 bases from J, the junction contained 14 bases not matched to a gene. The CDR3 runs to 16 residues. Study results and limitations: Several of the most significant clusters were apparently associated with common viral pathogens in a later analysis. In vitro assays verified that a few CMV-associated chains recognized CMV antigens specifically. Reportedly, TCR beta sequences accurately predicted HLA-A and HLA-B alleles in most subjects.

This chain links TRBV7-9 with TRBJ2-1; 7 bases line up with TRBD2. Sequenced sample: PBMCs. The clonotype originates from a boy younger than 18 in good health and CMV-seronegative. CDR3 loop: CASSHTREAYENEQFF. CDR3 bases: TGTGCCAGCAGCCACACACGGGAGGCCTACGAGAATGAGCAGTTCTTC.